This note documents a single TCR beta chain sequence. This entry comes from a study of blood T cell repertoires in COVID-19. Study information: Sources were T cells, B-cell-depleted T cells, or PBMCs; the material itself was cDNA or gDNA.

Some clones are missing from TCRdb's copy, which holds only in-frame ones; the method was immunoSEQ multiplex PCR. Counted here are about 42,000 clones, around 85% occurring once; the ten biggest clones make up roughly 5.3%. Germline V gives CDR1 LNHDA, CDR2 SQIVND (reference sequence). The CDR3 is made up of 16 amino acids. V lost 1 base, J lost 0 bases, and 10 bases lay in between. This clonotype was obtained from a man aged 50 to 59 with active COVID-19. The chain is built from TRBV19 and TRBJ1-3; no reliable D call. Sample: peripheral blood. The CDR3 coding sequence is TGTGCCAGTAGTATAGTCCGAGCTATCTCTGGAAACACCATATATTTT. Translated: CASSIVRAISGNTIYF.